This T cell receptor beta chain was found in a study of response to subunit inactivated influenza vaccine. Whole-study results and caveats: After each seasonal influenza vaccination, few new T cells are recruited, the authors suggested.

One entry per CDR3 protein, called by TCRdb with MiXCR from the RT-PCR reads. The data show 450,000 to 600,000 distinct CDR3 sequences, approximately 7.7% seen once. For this clonotype: The antigen is not known. This may arise from a read error, as a much more abundant clone is one base away.

The specimen comprised PBMCs from blood, sampled 23 to 25 months after vaccination. This TCR derives from a man aged 45-69 years who received an inactivated influenza vaccine.

The CDR3 spells CASTAGSVAGELFF. The CDR3 region has the DNA TGTGCCAGCACCGCAGGGTCGGTGGCCGGGGAGCTGTTTTTT. The rearrangement joins TRBV7-2 to TRBJ2-2; D is perhaps TRBD1 (5 bases). This CDR3 is 14 amino acids long. V lost 7 bases, J lost 6 bases, and 15 bases lay in between. Germline CDR1 SGHTA, CDR2 FQGNSA.